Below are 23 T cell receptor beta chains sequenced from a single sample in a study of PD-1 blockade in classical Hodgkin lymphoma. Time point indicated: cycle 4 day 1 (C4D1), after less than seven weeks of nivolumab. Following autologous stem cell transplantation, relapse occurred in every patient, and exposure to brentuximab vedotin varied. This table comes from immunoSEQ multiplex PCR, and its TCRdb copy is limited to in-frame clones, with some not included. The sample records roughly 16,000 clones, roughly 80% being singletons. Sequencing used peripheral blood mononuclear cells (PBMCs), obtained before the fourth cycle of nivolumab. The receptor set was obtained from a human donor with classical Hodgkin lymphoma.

This chain's CDR3 is CASSQDDRGSEQYF. CDR3 coding DNA: TGTGCCAGCAGCCAAGATGACAGGGGGAGCGAGCAGTACTTC. The rearrangement links TRBV4-2 to TRBJ2-7; 9 positions match TRBD1. From germline, CDR1 is LGHNA and CDR2 YNFKEQ. V lost 0 bases and J lost 6; bases outside the gene matches: 3. The CDR3 length is 14 residues.

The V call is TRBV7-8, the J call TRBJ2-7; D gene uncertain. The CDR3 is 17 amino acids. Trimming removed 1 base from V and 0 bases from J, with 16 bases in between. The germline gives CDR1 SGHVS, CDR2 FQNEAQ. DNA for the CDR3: TGTGCCAGCAGCTTAGTCGGCCCCTCATCCTCCTCCTACGAGCAGTACTTC. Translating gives CASSLVGPSSSSYEQYF. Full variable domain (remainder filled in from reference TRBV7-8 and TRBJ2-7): GAGVSQSPRYKVAKRGQDVALRCDPISGHVSLFWYQQALGQGPEFLTYFQNEAQLDKSGLPSDRFFAERPEGSVSTLKIQRTQQEDSAVYLCASSLVGPSSSSYEQYFGPGTRLTVT.

The DNA for the CDR3 is TGCGCCAGCAGCCAAGTAATGTCCGGGAATGAGCAGTTCTTC. This codes for CASSQVMSGNEQFF. This chain links TRBV4-1 with TRBJ2-1; D is unclear. V shed 1 base and J shed 7 bases, with 11 bases lying between them. This CDR3 contains 14 residues. Germline values: CDR1 MGHRA, CDR2 YSYEKL.

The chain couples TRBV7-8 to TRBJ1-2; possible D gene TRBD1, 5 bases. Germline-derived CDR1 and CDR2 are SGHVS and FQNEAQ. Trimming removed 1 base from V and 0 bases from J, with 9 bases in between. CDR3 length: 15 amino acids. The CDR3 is CASSLGRGSNYGYTF. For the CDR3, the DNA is TGTGCCAGCAGCTTAGGGCGGGGCTCTAACTATGGCTACACCTTC.

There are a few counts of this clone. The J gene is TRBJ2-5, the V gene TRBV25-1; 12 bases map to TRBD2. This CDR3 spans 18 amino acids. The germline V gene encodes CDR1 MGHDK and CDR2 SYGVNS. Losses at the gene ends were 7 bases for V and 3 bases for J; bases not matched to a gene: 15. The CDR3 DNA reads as TGTGCCAGCACCCGACCGATGGGGCCTAGCGGGGGGGAAGAGACCCAGTACTTC. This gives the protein CASTRPMGPSGGEETQYF.

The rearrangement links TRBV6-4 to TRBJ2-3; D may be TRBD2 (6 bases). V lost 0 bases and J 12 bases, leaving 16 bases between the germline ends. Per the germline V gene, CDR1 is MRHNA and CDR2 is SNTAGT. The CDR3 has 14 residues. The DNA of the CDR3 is TGTGCCAGCAGTGACTCGATCCAAGCGGGTATACAGTATTTT. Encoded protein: CASSDSIQAGIQYF.

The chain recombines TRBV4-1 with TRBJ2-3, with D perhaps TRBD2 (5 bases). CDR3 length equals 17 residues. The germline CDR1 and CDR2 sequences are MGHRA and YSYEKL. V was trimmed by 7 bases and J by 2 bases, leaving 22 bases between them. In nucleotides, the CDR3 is TGCGCCAGCAACCCTCTAGAAGCTAGGACTCTCACAGATACGCAGTATTTT. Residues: CASNPLEARTLTDTQYF.

The CDR3: CASSSGRPGLRQGAYEQYF. As DNA, the CDR3 is TGTGCCAGCAGTTCGGGTAGACCGGGGTTGCGACAGGGGGCCTACGAGCAGTACTTC. This chain uses TRBV21-1 with TRBJ2-7; the table gives TRBD1 as D, unverified against the DNA. TRBV21-1 is a pseudogene. This CDR3 has 19 residues.

CDR3 nucleotide sequence: TGTGCCTGGAGTGGTGGGCAAGAGACCCAGTACTTC. This translates into CAWSGGQETQYF. This sequence joins TRBV30 and TRBJ2-5; no clear D. V lost 1 base to trimming and J lost 2 bases, with 5 bases between them. The CDR3 is 12 residues long. The V gene's germline CDR1 is GTSNPN and CDR2 SVGIG (reference sequence).

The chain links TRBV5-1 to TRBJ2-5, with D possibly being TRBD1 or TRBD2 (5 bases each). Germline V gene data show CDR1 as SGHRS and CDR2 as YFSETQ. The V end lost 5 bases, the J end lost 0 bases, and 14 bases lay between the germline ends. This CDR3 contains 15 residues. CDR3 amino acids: CASRVLGTYQETQYF. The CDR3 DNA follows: TGCGCCAGCAGAGTACTAGGGACGTACCAAGAGACCCAGTACTTC.

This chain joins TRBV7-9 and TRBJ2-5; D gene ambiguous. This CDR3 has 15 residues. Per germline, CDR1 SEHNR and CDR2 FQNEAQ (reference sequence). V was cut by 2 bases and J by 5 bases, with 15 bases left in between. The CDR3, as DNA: TGTGCCAGCAGCTTAACAATGGGGTTAGGGGAGACCCAGTACTTC. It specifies CASSLTMGLGETQYF.

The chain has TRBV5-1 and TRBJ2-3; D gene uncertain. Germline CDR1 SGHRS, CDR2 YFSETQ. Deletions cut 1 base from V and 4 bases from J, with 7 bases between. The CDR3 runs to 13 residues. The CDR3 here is CASSLSPPDTQYF. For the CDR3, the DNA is TGCGCCAGCAGCTTGTCCCCCCCAGATACGCAGTATTTT.

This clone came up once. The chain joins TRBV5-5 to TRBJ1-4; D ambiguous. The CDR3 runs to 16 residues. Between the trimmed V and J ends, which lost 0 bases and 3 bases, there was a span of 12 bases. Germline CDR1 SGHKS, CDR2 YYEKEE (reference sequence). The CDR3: CASSLAGGLSNEKLFF. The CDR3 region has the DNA TGTGCCAGCAGCTTGGCGGGCGGCCTCTCTAATGAAAAACTGTTTTTT.

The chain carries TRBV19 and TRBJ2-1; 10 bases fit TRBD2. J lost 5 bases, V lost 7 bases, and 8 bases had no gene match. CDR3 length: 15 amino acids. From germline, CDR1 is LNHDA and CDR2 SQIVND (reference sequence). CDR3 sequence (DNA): TGTGCCAGTACACTAGCGGGACGGCGCGACAATGAGCAGTTCTTC. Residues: CASTLAGRRDNEQFF.

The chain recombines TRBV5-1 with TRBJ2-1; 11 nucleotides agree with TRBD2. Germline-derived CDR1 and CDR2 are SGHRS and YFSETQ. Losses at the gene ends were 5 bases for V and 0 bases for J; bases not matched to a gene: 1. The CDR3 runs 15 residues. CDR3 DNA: TGCGCCAGCAGTACTAGCGGGGGCTCCTACAATGAGCAGTTCTTC. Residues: CASSTSGGSYNEQFF. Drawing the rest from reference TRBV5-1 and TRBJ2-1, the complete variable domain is KAGVTQTPRYLIKTRGQQVTLSCSPISGHRSVSWYQQTPGQGLQFLFEYFSETQRNKGNFPGRFSGRQFSNSRSEMNVSTLELGDSALYLCASSTSGGSYNEQFFGPGTRLTVL.

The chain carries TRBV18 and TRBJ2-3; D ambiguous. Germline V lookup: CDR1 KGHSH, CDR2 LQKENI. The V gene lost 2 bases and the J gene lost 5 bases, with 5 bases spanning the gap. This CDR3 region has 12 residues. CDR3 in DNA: TGTGCCAGCTCACCATCCAGAGATACGCAGTATTTT. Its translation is CASSPSRDTQYF.

The CDR3 here is CASSPRAFKNTEAFF. The CDR3 nucleotides read TGCGCCAGCAGCCCCCGAGCTTTTAAGAACACTGAAGCTTTCTTT. This chain joins TRBV4-1 and TRBJ1-1; D gene ambiguous. The germline CDR1 and CDR2 sequences are MGHRA and YSYEKL. Trimming took 4 bases from V and 1 from J, leaving 13 bases between them. This CDR3 region has 15 residues.

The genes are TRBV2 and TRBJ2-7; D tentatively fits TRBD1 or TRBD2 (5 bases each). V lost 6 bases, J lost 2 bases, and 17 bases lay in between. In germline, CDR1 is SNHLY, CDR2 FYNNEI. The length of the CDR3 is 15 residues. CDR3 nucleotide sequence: TGTGCCAGCAGGGGCGACAGAGGGCCCGCCTACGAGCAGTACTTC. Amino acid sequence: CASRGDRGPAYEQYF.

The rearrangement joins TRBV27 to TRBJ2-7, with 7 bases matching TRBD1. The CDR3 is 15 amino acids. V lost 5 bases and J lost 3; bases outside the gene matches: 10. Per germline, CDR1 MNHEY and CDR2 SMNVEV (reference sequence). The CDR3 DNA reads TGTGCCAGCAGTCCCGGGACAGTCTCTAACTACGAGCAGTACTTC. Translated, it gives CASSPGTVSNYEQYF.

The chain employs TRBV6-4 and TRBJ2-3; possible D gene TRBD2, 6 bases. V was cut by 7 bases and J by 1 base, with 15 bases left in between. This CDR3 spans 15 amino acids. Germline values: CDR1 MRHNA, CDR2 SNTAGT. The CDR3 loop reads CASTPRAGRTDTQYF. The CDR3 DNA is TGTGCCAGCACTCCGAGGGCGGGGCGCACAGATACGCAGTATTTT.

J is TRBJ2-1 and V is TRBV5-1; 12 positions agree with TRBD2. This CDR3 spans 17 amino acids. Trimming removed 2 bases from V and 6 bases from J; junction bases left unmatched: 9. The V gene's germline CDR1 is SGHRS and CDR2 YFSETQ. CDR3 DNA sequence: TGCGCCAGCAGCTTATTCCTAGCGGGGGGGCTCGGCAATGAGCAGTTCTTC. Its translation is CASSLFLAGGLGNEQFF.

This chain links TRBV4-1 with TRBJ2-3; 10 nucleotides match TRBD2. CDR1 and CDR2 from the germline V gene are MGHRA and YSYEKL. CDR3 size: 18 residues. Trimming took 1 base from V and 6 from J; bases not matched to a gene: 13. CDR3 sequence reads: CASSQGPFSGGTHDTQYF. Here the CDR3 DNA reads TGCGCCAGCAGCCAAGGTCCCTTTAGCGGGGGGACACACGATACGCAGTATTTT.

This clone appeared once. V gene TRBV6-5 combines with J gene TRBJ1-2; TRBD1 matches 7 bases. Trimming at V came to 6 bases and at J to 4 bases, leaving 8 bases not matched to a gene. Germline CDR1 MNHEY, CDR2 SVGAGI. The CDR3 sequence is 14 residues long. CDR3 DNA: TGTGCCAGCAGCAGACAGGGCGCGTTCTATGGCTACACCTTC. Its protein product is CASSRQGAFYGYTF.